This entry lists 22 T cell receptor beta chains sequenced from one sample in a study of T cell responses to AZD1222 COVID-19 vaccine. This table comes from immunoSEQ multiplex PCR, and its TCRdb copy is limited to in-frame clones, with some not included. This table has more than 85,000 clones, around nine tenths appearing once. Material: peripheral blood, obtained 28 days after the second AZD1222 dose. The source of these receptors is an adult who received the AZD1222 COVID-19 vaccine.

V gene TRBV24-1 combines with J gene TRBJ1-6; 7 bases align to TRBD1. This CDR3 has 16 residues. CDR1 is KGHDR, CDR2 SFDVKD, per germline. After removal of 0 bases from V and 8 bases from J, the junction contained 6 bases not matched to a gene. CDR3 nucleotide sequence: TGTGCCACCAGTGATTTGCCGGACAGGACCGATTCACCCCTCCACTTT. It encodes CATSDLPDRTDSPLHF.

By sample fraction, this clone is medium-sized. The chain employs TRBV5-6 and TRBJ2-2, with 7 nucleotides matching TRBD1. The junction had 15 bases not matched to a gene; V was cut back by 4 bases and J by 6 bases. Germline V lookup: CDR1 SGHDT, CDR2 YYEEEE. This CDR3 has 17 amino acids. The CDR3 sequence: CASSLLTGMMIPGELFF. The CDR3 DNA sequence: TGTGCCAGCAGCCTTTTGACAGGGATGATGATCCCCGGGGAGCTGTTTTTT.

The V and J genes are TRBV19 and TRBJ1-6; possible D gene TRBD1, 6 bases. This CDR3 has 14 residues. From germline, CDR1 is LNHDA and CDR2 SQIVND (reference sequence). Trimming took 6 bases from V and 9 from J, leaving 15 bases between them. The CDR3 here is CASRPTGGSSPLHF. Here the CDR3 DNA reads TGTGCCAGTAGACCGACAGGAGGAAGTTCACCCCTCCACTTT.

The CDR3 protein is CASSLFGSGEQYF. The CDR3 DNA sequence: TGTGCCAGCAGCTTATTCGGATCTGGAGAGCAGTACTTC. The chain couples TRBV7-8 to TRBJ2-7; D not certain. The CDR3 has 13 amino acids. Germline V lookup: CDR1 SGHVS, CDR2 FQNEAQ. Trimming took 2 bases from V and 7 from J, leaving 12 bases between them.

V and J are TRBV18 and TRBJ1-5; D call uncertain. V was clipped by 2 bases and J by 5 bases, with 7 bases between them. Looked up from germline, CDR1 is KGHSH and CDR2 is LQKENI. This CDR3 is 13 amino acids long. The CDR3 DNA sequence: TGTGCCAGCTCACCAAGAAACGATCAGCCCCAGCATTTT. Its translation: CASSPRNDQPQHF.

This chain links TRBV7-9 with TRBJ1-4, with 10 bases fitting TRBD1. Germline V gene lookup returns CDR1 SEHNR and CDR2 FQNEAQ (reference sequence). This CDR3 has 15 residues. V was pared by 5 bases and J by 5 bases, with 5 bases of the junction left unmatched. CDR3 nucleotides: TGTGCCAGCAGCCGGGACAGGGGACGGAATGAAAAACTGTTTTTT. Translating gives CASSRDRGRNEKLFF. Drawing the rest from reference TRBV7-9 and TRBJ1-4, the complete variable domain is DTGVSQNPRHKITKRGQNVTFRCDPISEHNRLYWYRQTLGQGPEFLTYFQNEAQLEKSRLLSDRFSAERPKGSFSTLEIQRTEQGDSAMYLCASSRDRGRNEKLFFGSGTQLSVL.

This chain joins TRBV7-9 and TRBJ2-7; D uncertain. V lost 5 bases, J lost 3 bases, and 5 bases lay in between. The CDR3 has 11 amino acids. Looked up from germline, CDR1 is SEHNR and CDR2 is FQNEAQ (reference sequence). The CDR3 bases are TGTGCCAGCAGCCCTGGCTACGAGCAGTACTTC. This encodes CASSPGYEQYF.

V and J are TRBV11-3 and TRBJ2-1; 10 bases agree with TRBD2. From germline, CDR1 is SGHNT and CDR2 YENEEA. V shed 1 base, J shed 16 bases, and the junction held 7 bases outside the gene matches. This CDR3 contains 13 residues. Written as DNA, the CDR3 is TGTGCCAGCAGCTTAGGTAGAAGCGGGGGGGTTTTCTTC. It codes for CASSLGRSGGVFF.

DNA for the CDR3: TGTGCCAGCGGGGCCGGTCGGGGGGATAATTCACCCCTCCACTTT. It codes for CASGAGRGDNSPLHF. The V gene is TRBV7-3, the J gene TRBJ1-6; a possible D gene is TRBD1 (5 bases). CDR1 and CDR2 from the germline V gene are SGHTA and FQGTGA. The CDR3 consists of 15 residues. Between the trimmed V and J ends, which lost 8 bases and 5 bases, there was a span of 16 bases. Supplemented by reference TRBV7-3 and TRBJ1-6, the full variable domain reads GAGVSQTPSNKVTEKGKYVELRCDPISGHTALYWYRQSLGQGPEFLIYFQGTGAADDSGLPNDRFFAVRPEGSVSTLKIQRTERGDSAVYLCASGAGRGDNSPLHFGNGTRLTVT.

The chain is built from TRBV5-1 and TRBJ2-7; 10 bases line up with TRBD1. From germline, CDR1 is SGHRS and CDR2 YFSETQ. This CDR3 has 16 residues. The ends lost 4 bases at V and 4 bases at J; junction bases unmatched: 11. This CDR3 reads CASSHAGTGVRYEQYF. CDR3 bases: TGCGCCAGCAGCCACGCCGGGACAGGGGTAAGGTACGAGCAGTACTTC.

The chain is built from TRBV6-5 and TRBJ2-7, with D possibly matching TRBD1 (5 bases). CDR3 size: 15 residues. The V and J ends lost 2 bases and 3 bases respectively, with 14 bases between them. Germline CDR1 and CDR2: MNHEY and SVGAGI. CDR3 residues: CASSYEQVPFYEQYF. In DNA form, the CDR3 reads TGTGCCAGCAGTTACGAACAGGTGCCCTTCTACGAGCAGTACTTC.

V gene TRBV5-1 combines with J gene TRBJ2-2; 11 nucleotides agree with TRBD1. Trimming at V came to 2 bases and at J to 7 bases, leaving 4 bases not matched to a gene. The germline V gene encodes CDR1 SGHRS and CDR2 YFSETQ. This CDR3 spans 15 amino acids. CDR3 nucleotides: TGCGCCAGCAGCTTAAGGACAGGGGGCAGCGGGGAGCTGTTTTTT. This codes for CASSLRTGGSGELFF.

The count of this clone is one. This chain joins TRBV7-2 and TRBJ2-7; 7 nucleotides agree with TRBD1. CDR1 SGHTA and CDR2 FQGNSA come from the germline V gene. Trimming took 5 bases from V and 4 from J; bases not matched to a gene: 5. CDR3 length: 13 residues. CDR3 sequence: CASSTQQGYEQYF. In DNA, the CDR3 is TGTGCCAGCAGCACCCAACAGGGGTACGAGCAGTACTTC.

V and J are TRBV6-5 and TRBJ1-3; D not certain. Germline CDR1 and CDR2: MNHEY and SVGAGI. V lost 0 bases and J 8 bases, leaving 14 bases between the germline ends. The CDR3 covers 15 residues. DNA for the CDR3: TGTGCCAGCAGTTACTCGATAGGGAGTTGGGACACCATATATTTT. This gives the protein CASSYSIGSWDTIYF.

The V and J genes are TRBV13 and TRBJ1-3, with D maybe TRBD1 (6 bases). The length of the CDR3 is 15 residues. Germline loops: CDR1 PRHDT, CDR2 FYEKMQ (reference sequence). V was shortened by 4 bases and J by 4 bases, with 14 bases between the two germline ends. The CDR3 nucleotides are TGTGCCAGCAGCTCCGCAGGGGCAGGAGGAAACACCATATATTTT. Its protein product is CASSSAGAGGNTIYF.

The V call is TRBV5-1, the J call TRBJ2-2; perhaps D is TRBD1 or TRBD2 (6 bases each). V was cut by 1 base and J by 6 bases, with 25 bases left in between. CDR1 SGHRS and CDR2 YFSETQ come from the germline V gene. There are 19 residues in the CDR3. This CDR3 reads CASSLILMKRWRGAGELFF. The CDR3 DNA reads TGCGCCAGCAGCTTGATCCTGATGAAACGCTGGAGGGGGGCCGGGGAGCTGTTTTTT.

The chain links TRBV4-1 to TRBJ2-3; 9 bases are shared with TRBD2. The ends lost 0 bases at V and 5 bases at J; junction bases unmatched: 3. The CDR3 totals 15 residues. Germline-derived CDR1 and CDR2 are MGHRA and YSYEKL. The CDR3 sequence is CASSQDQAGGDTQYF. The CDR3 nucleotides are TGCGCCAGCAGCCAAGATCAAGCGGGAGGAGATACGCAGTATTTT.

The chain is built from TRBV6-4 and TRBJ2-1; 10 bases are shared with TRBD1. V trimming: 4 bases; J trimming: 8 bases; junction bases outside the gene matches: 8. This CDR3 comprises 15 residues. Looked up from germline, CDR1 is MRHNA and CDR2 is SNTAGT. The CDR3 sequence: CASSVTGQGFDEQFF. CDR3 bases: TGTGCCAGCAGTGTAACGGGACAGGGGTTCGATGAGCAGTTCTTC.

The chain employs TRBV6-5 and TRBJ2-2; D gene ambiguous. The CDR3 has 12 residues. CDR1 MNHEY and CDR2 SVGAGI come from the germline V gene. V shed 2 bases and J shed 5 bases, with 3 bases lying between them. The CDR3 is CASSYDTGELFF. CDR3 bases: TGTGCCAGCAGTTACGATACCGGGGAGCTGTTTTTT.

This chain links TRBV4-1 with TRBJ1-3, with a possible D match to TRBD1 (6 bases). The germline V gene encodes CDR1 MGHRA and CDR2 YSYEKL. V lost 3 bases to trimming and J lost 2 bases, with 17 bases between them. The CDR3 length is 17 residues. The CDR3 nucleotides are TGCGCCAGCAGCCACTACGAAGAAGGGGGTCCTGGAAACACCATATATTTT. This sequence encodes CASSHYEEGGPGNTIYF.

CDR3 in DNA: TGTGCTAGTGGTCCACCCACCGGGACTAGCGGGGTTGCGTTCTTC. Translating gives CASGPPTGTSGVAFF. The chain carries TRBV12-5 and TRBJ2-1; 13 nucleotides agree with TRBD2. Germline CDR1 LGHNT, CDR2 FRNRAP. Trimming removed 5 bases from V and 15 bases from J; junction bases left unmatched: 13. This CDR3 comprises 15 residues. The full variable domain, in which reference TRBV12-5 and TRBJ2-1 provide the parts outside the CDR3, is DARVTQTPRHKVTEMGQEVTMRCQPILGHNTVFWYRQTMMQGLELLAYFRNRAPLDDSGMPKDRFSAEMPDATLATLKIQPSEPRDSAVYFCASGPPTGTSGVAFFGPGTRLTVL.

This chain joins TRBV10-1 and TRBJ2-3, with TRBD1 matching over 10 bases. The J segment lost 2 bases and the V segment lost 3 bases, leaving 11 bases of the junction unmatched. There are 18 residues in the CDR3. CDR1 and CDR2 from the germline V gene are WNHNN and SYGVQD (reference sequence). The CDR3 sequence: CASSDLTGQGYYTDTQYF. The CDR3 bases are TGCGCCAGCAGTGACCTAACGGGACAGGGGTATTACACAGATACGCAGTATTTT.